The rows below give T cell receptor beta chains drawn from one sample of a study of early T cells in non-severe SARS-CoV-2 infection. From the 5' RACE reads, TCRdb called clonotypes with MiXCR, one entry per CDR3 protein. The repertoire consists of about 64,000 distinct CDR3 sequences, with 11% occurring once and the leading ten covering nearly 3%. Sequences were derived from whole blood, sampled at baseline. The receptors stem from an adult who was a healthcare worker with PCR-confirmed SARS-CoV-2 infection or an uninfected control (not recorded which). Each CDR3 is given with its conserved first and last residue. Each record gives: J gene, clone size, V gene, D gene, CDR3 DNA, CDR3 protein. The D gene is left open where the match is weak. Clone size is shown for a subset of rows, as once, few, many or a class of expanded clone.

>TRBJ1-5|-|TRBV12-3/TRBV12-4|-
TGTGCCAGCAAGCGACAGCCTACTAGCATCCAGCATTTT
CASKRQPTSIQHF
>TRBJ2-3|-|TRBV6-5|TRBD2
TGTGCCAGCAGTTCGTTCTGGCGGGGGTCCACAGATACGCAGTATTTT
CASSSFWRGSTDTQYF
>TRBJ1-1|-|TRBV7-9|-
TGTGCCAGCAGCCCCCACGGGGGCGTTGAAGCTTTCTTT
CASSPHGGVEAFF
>TRBJ1-6|-|TRBV6-2/TRBV6-3|-
TGTGCCAGCCGAGGGAATTCACCCCTCCACTTT
CASRGNSPLHF
>TRBJ2-2|few|TRBV10-3|TRBD1
TGTGCCATCAGTGAGGGACAGGGGGCGGCCGGGGAGCTGTTTTTT
CAISEGQGAAGELFF
>TRBJ2-1|many|TRBV11-2|-
TGTGCCAGCAGCATCTATAATGAGCAGTTCTTC
CASSIYNEQFF
>TRBJ2-7|-|TRBV11-2|-
TGTGCCAGCAGCTCCACCAGGGGTGGGGGGCCCTCCCATTTC
CASSSTRGGGPSHF
>TRBJ2-3|few|TRBV6-2/TRBV6-3|-
TGTGCCAGCAGCCAATCTGTCCTACGGGATACGCAGTATTTT
CASSQSVLRDTQYF
>TRBJ2-1|-|TRBV20-1|TRBD2
TGCAGTGCCGTTCTAGCGGGGGGCCGCAATGAGCAGTTCTTC
CSAVLAGGRNEQFF
>TRBJ2-7|few|TRBV19|-
TGTGCCAGTAGTATAGCGGGGGACTCCTACGAGCAGTACTTC
CASSIAGDSYEQYF
>TRBJ1-6|-|TRBV7-9|TRBD1
TGTGCCAGCAGCTCCTCCGGACAGGGTAATTCACCCCTCCACTTT
CASSSSGQGNSPLHF
>TRBJ1-3|many|TRBV6-6|-
TGTGCCAGCAGTTACTTACAGGGTCTAAACACCATATATTTT
CASSYLQGLNTIYF
>TRBJ2-1|-|TRBV6-6|TRBD2
TGTGCCAGCACCGCCGGGACTAGCGGGGGGGCCTCCTACAATGAGCAGTTCTTC
CASTAGTSGGASYNEQFF
>TRBJ2-1|-|TRBV7-8|-
TGTGCCAGCAGTTTCTCACGGGGGCCGGCCAATGAGCAGTTCTTC
CASSFSRGPANEQFF
>TRBJ1-6|-|TRBV11-2|-
TGTGCCAGCAGCTCTATCGTCAGCCTAGATTCACCCCTCCACTTT
CASSSIVSLDSPLHF
>TRBJ1-1|few|TRBV14|-
TGTGCCAGCAGCCAAGATCTTGGGACTGAAGCTTTCTTT
CASSQDLGTEAFF
>TRBJ2-5|few|TRBV28|TRBD2
TGTGCCAGTCAAGGTAGCGGGGTGCAAGAGACCCAGTACTTC
CASQGSGVQETQYF
>TRBJ2-5|-|TRBV2|-
TGTGCCAGCAGTGAGGGCGGGGGCAAAGAGACCCAGTACTTC
CASSEGGGKETQYF
>TRBJ2-7|-|TRBV5-4|TRBD1
TGTGCCAGCAGCCACACACCGGGACAGGGGCCCTACGAGCAGTACTTC
CASSHTPGQGPYEQYF
>TRBJ2-1|few|TRBV6-1|TRBD1
TGTGCCAGCACAACCGGGACAGAGATTTACAATGAGCAGTTCTTC
CASTTGTEIYNEQFF
>TRBJ2-1|many|TRBV7-9|-
TGTGCCAGCAGCTTAAGCCAGGGCGCGGCCGAGCAGTTCTTC
CASSLSQGAAEQFF
>TRBJ1-1|medium-sized|TRBV14|-
TGTGCCAGCAGTCCACAACTCGCCTCGGGGTCGCGTGGGGCTTTCTTT
CASSPQLASGSRGAFF
>TRBJ1-1|-|TRBV5-4|-
TGTGCCAGCAGCTTGGCCGTCGTAGGCGGGAACACTGAAGCTTTCTTT
CASSLAVVGGNTEAFF